Below are 16 T cell receptor beta chains sequenced from a single sample in a study of human T cells and chemical hapten exposure. The time point here: patch test 1, 2 weeks after DPC sensitization. Documented treatment: therapeutic diphenylcyclopropenone sensitization with weekly scalp DPC. TCRdb reprocessed the RACE reads with MiXCR, giving one entry per CDR3 protein. The sample carries around 120,000 distinct CDR3 sequences, 12% to 15% recorded once. The sample consisted of whole blood, taken in connection with sensitization to the hapten diphenylcyclopropenone (DPC). Receptors originate from a man aged 18 to 29 with alopecia areata. Some clones in this sample may be carry-over from other donors' samples.

Notes on this clonotype: One end of the junction fails to match germline, which may point to a read error. This chain links TRBV18 with TRBJ1-4; the D gene is possibly TRBD1 (6 bases). The length of the CDR3 is 16 residues. The germline V gene encodes CDR1 KGHSH and CDR2 LQKENI. The CDR3 reads CASSPRQASTNEKLFF. In DNA, the CDR3 is TGTGCCAGCTCCCCACGACAGGCGTCAACTAATGAAAAACTGTTTTTT.

This clonotype has ten or more counts. The V and J genes are TRBV5-1 and TRBJ2-5, with D perhaps matching TRBD2 (5 bases). Per the germline V gene, CDR1 is SGHRS and CDR2 is YFSETQ. V lost 0 bases to trimming and J lost 4 bases, with 16 bases between them. This CDR3 is 16 amino acids long. CDR3 bases: TGCGCCAGCAGCTTGGGTTCGGGGTCTCGGGGAGAGACCCAGTACTTC. Translation gives CASSLGSGSRGETQYF.

The chain joins TRBV29-1 to TRBJ1-2, with no clear D. CDR1 SQVTM and CDR2 ANQGSEA come from the germline V gene. Trimming pared 7 bases from V and 5 bases from J, leaving 20 bases between. The CDR3 runs 14 residues. In nucleotides, the CDR3 is TGCAGCGCCCCGGATCCCAATAACAGTTATGGCTACACCTTC. This translates into CSAPDPNNSYGYTF. Full variable domain (remainder filled in from reference TRBV29-1 and TRBJ1-2): SAVISQKPSRDICQRGTSLTIQCQVDSQVTMMFWYRQQPGQSLTLIATANQGSEATYESGFVIDKFPISRPNLTFSTLTVSNMSPEDSSIYLCSAPDPNNSYGYTFGSGTRLTVV.

This clonotype was recorded a few times. The chain has TRBV4-3 and TRBJ2-7; D is ambiguous. The CDR3 length is 14 residues. The germline V and J ends were trimmed by 5 bases and 3 bases, with 14 bases remaining between them. Germline loops: CDR1 LGHNA, CDR2 YSLEER. CDR3 region: CASSTSAQNYEQYF. Here the CDR3 DNA reads TGCGCCAGCAGCACATCGGCGCAGAACTACGAGCAGTACTTC.

In this sample, this clonotype turned up many times. The chain joins TRBV6-6 to TRBJ1-2; D remains unclear. Trimming took 7 bases from V and 0 from J, leaving 12 bases between them. The CDR3 runs 14 residues. From germline, CDR1 is MNHNY and CDR2 SVGAGI (reference sequence). In DNA, the CDR3 is TGTGCCAGCACCACCCAGGTCACTAACTATGGCTACACCTTC. Protein sequence: CASTTQVTNYGYTF.

Ten or more counts support this clonotype. V usage is TRBV5-1 and J usage is TRBJ2-2, with 8 positions matching TRBD2. The CDR3 has 17 residues. Looked up from germline, CDR1 is SGHRS and CDR2 is YFSETQ. Trimming cost V 4 bases and J 4 bases; bases outside gene matches: 12. CDR3 amino acids: CASSPGGSGLTTGELFF. The CDR3 DNA reads as TGCGCCAGCAGCCCGGGGGGGTCGGGCCTAACCACCGGGGAGCTGTTTTTT.

This clonotype was seen a few times. The J gene is TRBJ2-1, the V gene TRBV7-9; possible D gene TRBD1, 5 bases. The V end lost 4 bases, the J end lost 5 bases, and 18 bases lay between the germline ends. Germline V CDR1 and CDR2: SEHNR, FQNEAQ (reference sequence). The length of the CDR3 is 16 residues. The CDR3 spells CASSSKTVGPHNEQFF. CDR3 nucleotides: TGTGCCAGCAGCTCAAAGACAGTTGGTCCCCACAATGAGCAGTTCTTC.

This clonotype was seen a few times. The chain joins TRBV4-1 to TRBJ1-1, with 7 bases identical to TRBD1. Germline CDR1 reads MGHRA; CDR2 reads YSYEKL. The V and J ends lost 6 bases and 0 bases, in that order; junction bases with no gene match: 10. The CDR3 consists of 16 residues. The CDR3 loop reads CASRPPGQKLNTEAFF. The CDR3 DNA is TGCGCCAGCAGACCTCCGGGACAGAAGTTGAACACTGAAGCTTTCTTT.

This clonotype has only a few counts. The chain carries TRBV7-9 and TRBJ1-3; D gene unclear. V was pared by 5 bases and J by 0 bases, with 11 bases between. The CDR3 is 15 amino acids. Germline CDR1 SEHNR, CDR2 FQNEAQ (reference sequence). CDR3 coding DNA: TGTGCCAGCAGCGCCAGGCAAAGCTCTGGAAACACCATATATTTT. Translated, it gives CASSARQSSGNTIYF.

This chain connects TRBV6-5 to TRBJ2-1, with 7 bases fitting TRBD1. The CDR3 is 17 amino acids. The ends lost 0 bases at V and 5 bases at J; junction bases unmatched: 10. Germline V lookup: CDR1 MNHEY, CDR2 SVGAGI. The CDR3 region is CASSYSTGRYSHNEQFF. The CDR3 DNA reads TGTGCCAGCAGTTACTCGACAGGGCGGTATTCCCACAATGAGCAGTTCTTC.

The table lists this clonotype with many counts. The chain joins TRBV12-3 or TRBV12-4 to TRBJ1-5, with 8 bases identical to TRBD1. V trimming: 4 bases; J trimming: 3 bases; junction bases outside the gene matches: 17. This CDR3 comprises 19 residues. The CDR3 sequence: CASSSGSGGHPLFNQPQHF. Here the CDR3 DNA reads TGTGCCAGCAGTTCCGGGTCAGGGGGCCATCCCCTGTTCAATCAGCCCCAGCATTTT.

This clonotype was found a few times. The genes are TRBV5-4 and TRBJ2-3, with a possible D match to TRBD1 (5 bases). The CDR3 sequence is 15 residues long. Trimming removed 1 base at V and 3 bases at J, with 12 bases between. Germline CDR1 and CDR2: SGHNT and YYREEE (reference sequence). CDR3 residues: CASSLFGRATDTQYF. The CDR3 nucleotides are TGTGCCAGCAGCTTGTTTGGCAGGGCGACAGATACGCAGTATTTT.

J is TRBJ2-1 and V is TRBV19; 7 bases map to TRBD2. The V segment lost 10 bases and the J segment 0 bases; nucleotides outside the gene matches: 9. The CDR3 loop spans 15 amino acids. CDR1 and CDR2 from the germline V gene are LNHDA and SQIVND (reference sequence). The CDR3 DNA sequence: TGTGCCACAAGCGGGGCCGAGAGCTCCTACAATGAGCAGTTCTTC. Translated, it gives CATSGAESSYNEQFF.

This clonotype was seen at least ten times. V gene TRBV29-1 combines with J gene TRBJ1-1; D is ambiguous. This CDR3 is 12 amino acids long. From germline, CDR1 is SQVTM and CDR2 ANQGSEA. Trimming shortened V by 1 base and J by 4 bases, and 7 bases separated the two germline ends. In nucleotides, the CDR3 is TGCAGCGTTGAAGGAGGGATCACTGAAGCTTTCTTT. This translates into CSVEGGITEAFF.

The chain uses TRBV20-1 and TRBJ2-7; 8 nucleotides agree with TRBD1. The CDR3 length is 14 residues. The V and J ends lost 7 bases and 5 bases, in that order; junction bases with no gene match: 13. Per the germline V gene, CDR1 is DFQATT and CDR2 is SNEGSKA (reference sequence). The CDR3 DNA follows: TGCAGTGTTAAGCCTTTCCAGGGGGCTAACGAGCAGTACTTC. Translating gives CSVKPFQGANEQYF.

This clonotype was counted many times. This chain connects TRBV6-4 to TRBJ2-5, with TRBD1 as a possible D gene (5 bases). Germline loops: CDR1 MRHNA, CDR2 SNTAGT. The CDR3 has 16 amino acids. V dropped 6 bases and J dropped 1 base, with 18 bases sitting between them. CDR3 region: CASRRTRTTRQETQYF. In DNA form, the CDR3 reads TGTGCCAGCAGGCGTACAAGGACAACGCGCCAAGAGACCCAGTACTTC.